Shown below are 19 T cell receptor beta chains from a single sample sequenced in a study of T cell responses to AZD1222 COVID-19 vaccine. Repertoires were generated with immunoSEQ multiplex PCR, while TCRdb's copy carries only in-frame clones and drops some. The profile shows 180,000 or so clones, roughly 94% of them singletons. This sample comprised peripheral blood, obtained 28 days after the second AZD1222 dose. The receptors originated from an adult who received the AZD1222 COVID-19 vaccine.

This chain uses TRBV4-3 with TRBJ1-4; maybe TRBD1 (5 bases). This CDR3 is 15 amino acids long. Deletions cut 0 bases from V and 5 bases from J, with 10 bases between. Germline V gene data show CDR1 as LGHNA and CDR2 as YSLEER. In nucleotides, the CDR3 is TGCGCCAGCAGCCAAGACGGGGGAGGGAATGAAAAACTGTTTTTT. It translates to CASSQDGGGNEKLFF.

In this sample, this clone turned up once. The genes are TRBV30 and TRBJ2-5; possible D gene TRBD2, 7 bases. Germline CDR1 is GTSNPN and CDR2 is SVGIG (reference sequence). V shed 5 bases and J shed 5 bases, with 18 bases lying between them. The CDR3 consists of 14 residues. The CDR3 spells CAWRRGGAWETQYF. The CDR3 DNA reads TGTGCCTGGCGGCGCGGGGGCGCATGGGAGACCCAGTACTTC.

V gene TRBV5-4 combines with J gene TRBJ1-1; D gene unclear. Trimming removed 0 bases from V and 3 bases from J, with 9 bases in between. Germline loops: CDR1 SGHNT, CDR2 YYREEE (reference sequence). This CDR3 region has 14 residues. The CDR3 DNA follows: TGTGCCAGCAGCTTGGGCAGGCGGGACACTGAAGCTTTCTTT. It encodes CASSLGRRDTEAFF.

This clone has just one count. In DNA, the CDR3 is TGTGCCAGCAGTTACATAAGCGGGAGGGCCAGCGATACGCAGTATTTT. Its translation is CASSYISGRASDTQYF. V is TRBV6-6 and J is TRBJ2-3, with 10 bases fitting TRBD2. CDR1 and CDR2 (germline): MNHNY, SVGAGI (reference sequence). This CDR3 spans 16 amino acids. The J segment lost 6 bases and the V segment lost 2 bases, leaving 8 bases of the junction unmatched.

DNA for the CDR3: TGCGCCAGCAGTGACCAGGGACCCTGGGAGCAGTACTTC. It encodes CASSDQGPWEQYF. This chain uses TRBV10-1 with TRBJ2-7; D tentatively reads TRBD1 or TRBD2 (5 bases each). CDR3 size: 13 residues. Germline CDR1 WNHNN, CDR2 SYGVQD (reference sequence). V lost 3 bases, J lost 7 bases, and 13 bases lay in between.

The V and J genes are TRBV6-5 and TRBJ2-1; D ambiguous. The CDR3 has 15 residues. Germline V gene data show CDR1 as MNHEY and CDR2 as SVGAGI. Trimming shortened V by 2 bases and J by 3 bases, and 11 bases separated the two germline ends. The CDR3 is CASSYEVGFYNEQFF. CDR3 bases: TGTGCCAGCAGTTACGAGGTGGGGTTCTACAATGAGCAGTTCTTC.

The chain recombines TRBV14 with TRBJ2-5; TRBD1 agrees at 9 bases. Germline values: CDR1 SGHDN, CDR2 FVKESK. The trim removed 4 bases at V and 4 bases at J, leaving 10 bases unmatched. The CDR3 is 16 amino acids. DNA of the CDR3: TGTGCCAGCAGCCCCCTTTACCGGACAGGGGTAGAGACCCAGTACTTC. The encoded protein is CASSPLYRTGVETQYF.

J is TRBJ2-2 and V is TRBV9, with D uncertain. Per germline, CDR1 SGDLS and CDR2 YYNGEE. The CDR3 loop spans 13 amino acids. Trimming took off 4 bases at V and 5 bases at J, with 9 bases between the two ends. The CDR3 region is CASSSDPTGELFF. The CDR3 nucleotides read TGTGCCAGCAGCTCCGATCCTACCGGGGAGCTGTTTTTT.

This sequence joins TRBV27 and TRBJ2-3; D not certain. CDR3 length: 14 amino acids. Deletions cut 3 bases from V and 7 bases from J, with 14 bases between. CDR1 MNHEY and CDR2 SMNVEV come from the germline V gene (reference sequence). The CDR3 sequence is CASSFKGSKYTQYF. Here the CDR3 DNA reads TGTGCCAGCAGTTTTAAGGGTTCGAAGTATACGCAGTATTTT.

The chain uses TRBV7-6 and TRBJ2-2; D is unresolved. CDR3 length: 15 residues. The germline gives CDR1 SGHVS, CDR2 FNYEAQ. V was cut by 1 base and J by 2 bases, with 8 bases left in between. CDR3 coding DNA: TGTGCCAGCAGCTTAGATTTCTATAACACCGGGGAGCTGTTTTTT. It translates to CASSLDFYNTGELFF.

V is TRBV20-1 and J is TRBJ2-7; 7 nucleotides align to TRBD1. There are 14 residues in the CDR3. The V gene end was trimmed by 3 bases and the J gene end by 2 bases; junction bases not matched to a gene: 7. Germline CDR1 is DFQATT and CDR2 is SNEGSKA (reference sequence). The CDR3 here is CSASILQGAYEQYF. DNA for the CDR3: TGCAGTGCTAGTATATTGCAGGGGGCCTACGAGCAGTACTTC.

The J gene is TRBJ2-5, the V gene TRBV19; 7 bases fit TRBD1. The CDR3 totals 15 residues. The V gene end was trimmed by 4 bases and the J gene end by 1 base; junction bases not matched to a gene: 6. Germline V gene lookup returns CDR1 LNHDA and CDR2 SQIVND (reference sequence). CDR3 region: CASSSGQGVQETQYF. CDR3 sequence (DNA): TGTGCCAGTAGTAGCGGGCAGGGGGTCCAAGAGACCCAGTACTTC.

The chain combines TRBV12-3 or TRBV12-4 with TRBJ1-2, with D possibly being TRBD1 (6 bases). V was cut by 9 bases and J by 7 bases, with 15 bases left in between. The CDR3 has 12 amino acids. CDR3 in DNA: TGTGCCAGTACAACAGGGAGGGCTGGCTACACCTTC. It specifies CASTTGRAGYTF.

CDR3 nucleotides: TGTGCCGGGGGCAGGGATGGAAACACCATATATTTT. Its protein product is CAGGRDGNTIYF. The chain uses TRBV7-9 and TRBJ1-3; perhaps TRBD1 as D (6 bases). CDR1 is SEHNR, CDR2 FQNEAQ, per germline (reference sequence). The CDR3 contains 12 residues. Between the trimmed V and J ends, which lost 11 bases and 3 bases, there was a span of 11 bases.

V gene TRBV4-1 combines with J gene TRBJ1-5; D unresolved. Per germline, CDR1 MGHRA and CDR2 YSYEKL. The CDR3 runs 14 residues. Deletions cut 0 bases from V and 6 bases from J, with 9 bases between. In nucleotides, the CDR3 is TGCGCCAGCAGCCAAGATTGGGAGGGTCAGCCCCAGCATTTT. Encoded protein: CASSQDWEGQPQHF.

The V and J genes are TRBV6-1 and TRBJ1-1, with D maybe TRBD1 (5 bases). The germline gives CDR1 MNHNS, CDR2 SASEGT. Trimming shortened V by 3 bases and J by 1 base, and 18 bases separated the two germline ends. This CDR3 has 17 residues. As DNA, the CDR3 is TGTGCCAGCAGTGACGGGGGGAGAAGGAGGCCGAACACTGAAGCTTTCTTT. It specifies CASSDGGRRRPNTEAFF.

J is TRBJ2-2 and V is TRBV18, with D possibly TRBD1 on 5 matching bases. V lost 2 bases and J lost 7, with 8 bases in between. The germline gives CDR1 KGHSH, CDR2 LQKENI. The CDR3 runs to 13 residues. The chain's CDR3 is CASSPRGGGELFF. The CDR3 coding sequence is TGTGCCAGCTCACCAAGGGGCGGCGGGGAGCTGTTTTTT.

The V gene is TRBV19, the J gene TRBJ2-7; weak D call: TRBD1 (6 bases). Germline V gene lookup returns CDR1 LNHDA and CDR2 SQIVND (reference sequence). The CDR3 spans 13 residues. Trimming shortened V by 3 bases and J by 2 bases, and 8 bases separated the two germline ends. In DNA form, the CDR3 reads TGTGCCAGTAGTATCCCAGGGGCCTACGAGCAGTACTTC. Translating it yields CASSIPGAYEQYF. Full variable domain (remainder filled in from reference TRBV19 and TRBJ2-7): DGGITQSPKYLFRKEGQNVTLSCEQNLNHDAMYWYRQDPGQGLRLIYYSQIVNDFQKGDIAEGYSVSREKKESFPLTVTSAQKNPTAFYLCASSIPGAYEQYFGPGTRLTVT.

The chain joins TRBV29-1 to TRBJ2-7; 10 bases are shared with TRBD1. The CDR3 totals 14 residues. V was clipped by 7 bases and J by 2 bases; unmatched bases: 8. Looked up from germline, CDR1 is SQVTM and CDR2 is ANQGSEA. CDR3 region: CSGSGTGDTYEQYF. Here the CDR3 DNA reads TGCAGCGGATCCGGGACAGGGGACACCTACGAGCAGTACTTC.